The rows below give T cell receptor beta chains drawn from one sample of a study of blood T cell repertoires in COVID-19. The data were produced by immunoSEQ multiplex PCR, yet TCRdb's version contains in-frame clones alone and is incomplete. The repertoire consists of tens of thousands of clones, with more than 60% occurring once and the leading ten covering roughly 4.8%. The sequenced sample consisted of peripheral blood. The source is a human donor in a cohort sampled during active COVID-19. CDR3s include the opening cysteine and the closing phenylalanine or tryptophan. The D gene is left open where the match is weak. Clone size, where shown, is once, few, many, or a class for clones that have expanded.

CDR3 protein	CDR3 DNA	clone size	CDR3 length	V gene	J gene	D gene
CASARSSYNEQFF	TGCGCCAGCGCCAGAAGCTCCTACAATGAGCAGTTCTTC	NA	13	TRBV5-1	TRBJ2-1	NA
CASSRSRGPYEQYF	TGTGCCAGCTCACGCTCCAGGGGTCCCTACGAGCAGTACTTC	NA	14	TRBV18	TRBJ2-7	NA
CSPRGVDTQYF	TGCAGCCCCCGGGGAGTAGATACGCAGTATTTT	NA	11	TRBV20-1	TRBJ2-3	NA
CASRPGVRQPQHF	TGTGCCAGCAGGCCAGGGGTACGGCAGCCCCAGCATTTT	NA	13	TRBV28	TRBJ1-5	NA
CASSPSGAQGTEAFF	TGTGCCAGCTCACCTTCAGGGGCCCAGGGCACTGAAGCTTTCTTT	NA	15	TRBV18	TRBJ1-1	NA
CASNELATNEKLFF	TGTGCCAGTAACGAACTCGCAACTAATGAAAAACTGTTTTTT	few	14	TRBV2	TRBJ1-4	NA
CSVVRQGGGYTF	TGCAGCGTTGTCCGGCAGGGAGGGGGCTACACCTTC	NA	12	TRBV29-1	TRBJ1-2	NA
CAWTTGGVRYGYTF	TGTGCCTGGACTACAGGGGGTGTGAGGTATGGCTACACCTTC	few	14	TRBV30	TRBJ1-2	TRBD1
CASREGGKEYEQYF	TGTGCCAGTCGCGAGGGGGGGAAGGAATACGAGCAGTACTTC	once	14	TRBV28	TRBJ2-7	NA
CASRLSGGQETQYF	TGTGCCAGCAGGCTTTCGGGGGGGCAAGAGACCCAGTACTTC	NA	14	TRBV28	TRBJ2-5	TRBD2
CAWSVGGPNQPQHF	TGTGCCTGGAGTGTAGGGGGACCCAATCAGCCCCAGCATTTT	few	14	TRBV30	TRBJ1-5	NA
CASSLGQAINTEAFF	TGCGCCAGCAGCTTGGGACAGGCGATAAACACTGAAGCTTTCTTT	few	15	TRBV5-1	TRBJ1-1	NA
CASSSGTSGAGDEQFF	TGCGCCAGCAGCTCTGGGACTAGCGGGGCAGGGGATGAGCAGTTCTTC	few	16	TRBV5-1	TRBJ2-1	TRBD2
CASSHRPGITDTQYF	TGTGCCAGTAGTCACAGGCCGGGTATTACAGATACGCAGTATTTT	NA	15	TRBV3-1/TRBV3-2	TRBJ2-3	NA
CASSEFAETQYF	TGTGCCAGCAGTGAGTTCGCGGAGACCCAGTACTTC	NA	12	TRBV25-1	TRBJ2-5	NA
CASSLLIARNEQFF	TGCGCCAGCAGCTTGTTAATAGCGAGGAATGAGCAGTTCTTC	NA	14	TRBV5-1	TRBJ2-1	NA
CASSLGQGAGNQPQHF	TGTGCCAGCAGCTTGGGGCAGGGGGCGGGCAATCAGCCCCAGCATTTT	few	16	TRBV5-5	TRBJ1-5	TRBD1
CASSIRGGNQPQHF	TGTGCCAGTAGTATCCGGGGTGGCAATCAGCCCCAGCATTTT	NA	14	TRBV19	TRBJ1-5	NA